One and the same sample provided the 16 T cell receptor beta chains below, sequenced in a study of neurological immune-mediated disorders. The time point is: longitudinal time-point 2. TCRdb reprocessed the 5' RACE reads with MiXCR, giving one entry per CDR3 protein. The table lists 81,000 or so distinct CDR3 sequences, around 14% of them singletons. The sample consisted of PBMCs. The receptors shown here come from a female donor with HTLV-1-associated myelopathy (HAM/TSP).

This clonotype has a handful of counts. CDR3 residues: CSARGDRSGNTIYF. The CDR3 bases are TGCAGTGCTAGGGGGGATCGGTCTGGAAACACCATATATTTT. The chain carries TRBV20-1 and TRBJ1-3; possible D gene TRBD1, 5 bases. The length of the CDR3 is 14 residues. Germline V gene data show CDR1 as DFQATT and CDR2 as SNEGSKA (reference sequence). V shed 3 bases and J shed 1 base, with 10 bases lying between them.

This clonotype was counted many times. This chain joins TRBV2 and TRBJ1-3; no firm D call. In germline, CDR1 is SNHLY, CDR2 FYNNEI. This CDR3 has 13 residues. V was clipped by 8 bases and J by 4 bases, with 12 bases between them. CDR3 protein: CASRQGFGNTIYF. CDR3 in DNA: TGTGCCAGCCGTCAAGGGTTCGGAAACACCATATATTTT.

This clonotype was recorded many times. This chain uses TRBV20-1 with TRBJ1-1, with a weak D call TRBD1 (5 bases). Trimming cost V 3 bases and J 7 bases, with 12 bases left between them. Germline V gene data show CDR1 as DFQATT and CDR2 as SNEGSKA (reference sequence). The CDR3 runs 12 residues. Here the CDR3 DNA reads TGCAGTGCTAGTAGGACATATAGTGAAGCTTTCTTT. This sequence encodes CSASRTYSEAFF.

This clonotype was detected ten times or more. This rearrangement joins TRBV4-2 to TRBJ2-2; D may correspond to TRBD1 or TRBD2 (5 bases each). Trimming cost V 1 base and J 7 bases, with 16 bases left between them. The CDR3 is 16 amino acids. The V gene's germline CDR1 is LGHNA and CDR2 YNFKEQ. CDR3 bases: TGTGCCAGCAGCCAAGCCGGGGTAGGGGCGGACGGGGAGCTGTTTTTT. Its protein is CASSQAGVGADGELFF.

This clonotype appeared many times. This rearrangement joins TRBV7-2 to TRBJ2-3; 7 nucleotides agree with TRBD1. Unmatched junction bases numbered 6, after V lost 5 bases and J lost 1 base. Germline V gene data show CDR1 as SGHTA and CDR2 as FQGNSA. CDR3 length: 15 residues. The CDR3 nucleotides read TGTGCCAGCAGCAAACCCCAGGGGGGCACAGATACGCAGTATTTT. This codes for CASSKPQGGTDTQYF. The full variable domain, its missing parts supplied by reference TRBV7-2 and TRBJ2-3, is GAGVSQSPSNKVTEKGKDVELRCDPISGHTALYWYRQSLGQGLEFLIYFQGNSAPDKSGLPSDRFSAERTGGSVSTLTIQRTQQEDSAVYLCASSKPQGGTDTQYFGPGTRLTVL.

This clonotype was observed many times. This chain connects TRBV3-1 to TRBJ1-2, with TRBD1 as a possible D gene (6 bases). Germline CDR1 LGHDT, CDR2 YNNKEL (reference sequence). The length of the CDR3 is 13 residues. The V gene lost 2 bases and the J gene lost 9 bases, with 13 bases spanning the gap. CDR3 sequence reads: CASSQSGTPSYTF. CDR3 coding DNA: TGTGCCAGCAGCCAATCAGGGACACCAAGCTACACCTTC.

This clonotype was seen repeatedly, ten times or more. This chain connects TRBV4-1 to TRBJ2-2, with D unresolved. Looked up from germline, CDR1 is MGHRA and CDR2 is YSYEKL. Trimming shortened V by 4 bases and J by 4 bases, and 10 bases separated the two germline ends. CDR3 length: 14 residues. CDR3 loop: CASSLKGLTGELFF. The CDR3 nucleotides are TGCGCCAGCAGCCTCAAGGGCCTCACCGGGGAGCTGTTTTTT.

As concerns this clonotype: Its ends do not fully match the called genes, so a read error is possible. The chain is built from TRBV5-6 and TRBJ1-5, with D unclear. This CDR3 is 14 amino acids long. The germline gives CDR1 SGHDT, CDR2 YYEEEE. CDR3 sequence reads: CASSLSVGNQHQHF. Written as DNA, the CDR3 is TGTGCCAGCAGCTTGAGTGTCGGTAATCAGCACCAGCATTTT.

This clonotype was picked up many times. The chain employs TRBV20-1 and TRBJ1-6, with 10 bases identical to TRBD1. The CDR3 spans 15 residues. V trimming: 3 bases; J trimming: 7 bases; junction bases outside the gene matches: 6. The germline CDR1 and CDR2 sequences are DFQATT and SNEGSKA (reference sequence). The CDR3 DNA follows: TGCAGTGCTAGCGCGGGACAGGGGAGAAATTCACCCCTCCACTTT. Encoded protein: CSASAGQGRNSPLHF.

This clonotype was detected ten times or more. The chain joins TRBV5-6 to TRBJ2-7; D remains unclear. Trimming left V 5 bases short and J 7 bases short, with 13 bases between. This CDR3 region has 12 residues. Germline lookup yields CDR1 SGHDT and CDR2 YYEEEE. Written as DNA, the CDR3 is TGTGCCAGCAGTCTCGACTCTAGGGAGCAGTACTTC. It encodes CASSLDSREQYF.

This clonotype was recorded many times. The CDR3, as DNA: TGCAGTGCCCATACCACCACAGGGTTCGATGGCTACACCTTC. The encoded protein is CSAHTTTGFDGYTF. The chain couples TRBV20-1 to TRBJ1-2, with a possible D match to TRBD1 (6 bases). The V gene lost 6 bases and the J gene lost 6 bases, with 20 bases spanning the gap. The CDR3 consists of 14 residues. Germline V lookup: CDR1 DFQATT, CDR2 SNEGSKA (reference sequence).

This clonotype is medium-sized (0.01 to 0.1%) by share. The J gene is TRBJ1-2, the V gene TRBV5-1; tentatively, D is TRBD1 (6 bases). There are 15 residues in the CDR3. The V end lost 2 bases, the J end lost 7 bases, and 18 bases lay between the germline ends. CDR1 and CDR2 (germline): SGHRS, YFSETQ. CDR3 sequence reads: CASSFAGGDGVGYTF. The CDR3 DNA reads TGCGCCAGCAGCTTCGCGGGGGGCGATGGAGTTGGCTACACCTTC.

Many counts were recorded for this clonotype. The rearrangement uses TRBV12-3 or TRBV12-4 and TRBJ1-5, with D possibly matching TRBD1 (5 bases). The CDR3 is 16 residues long. Trimming removed 5 bases at V and 0 bases at J, with 14 bases between. The CDR3 is CASSPRDSYSNQPQHF. The CDR3, as DNA: TGTGCCAGCAGTCCCCGTGACAGTTATAGCAATCAGCCCCAGCATTTT.

At least ten counts were recorded for this clonotype. This rearrangement joins TRBV28 to TRBJ2-7; D is uncertain. Trimming cost V 5 bases and J 2 bases, with 7 bases left between them. Germline V gives CDR1 MDHEN, CDR2 SYDVKM. This CDR3 has 12 amino acids. CDR3 coding DNA: TGTGCCAGCAGTACCCGAGCCTACGAGCAGTACTTC. This translates into CASSTRAYEQYF.

This clonotype appeared a few times. The chain links TRBV7-2 to TRBJ2-5; 7 positions match TRBD1. Germline V gene sequence: CDR1 SGHTA, CDR2 FQGNSA. The trim removed 5 bases at V and 5 bases at J, leaving 8 bases unmatched. The CDR3 runs to 14 residues. DNA for the CDR3: TGTGCCAGCAGCCCCGGGACAGTGGGGGAGACCCAGTACTTC. Amino acid sequence: CASSPGTVGETQYF. Drawing the rest from reference TRBV7-2 and TRBJ2-5, the complete variable domain is GAGVSQSPSNKVTEKGKDVELRCDPISGHTALYWYRQSLGQGLEFLIYFQGNSAPDKSGLPSDRFSAERTGGSVSTLTIQRTQQEDSAVYLCASSPGTVGETQYFGPGTRLLVL.

This clonotype has at least ten counts. The gene calls are TRBV10-1 and TRBJ2-1, with D unresolved. V lost 4 bases, J lost 4 bases, and 8 bases lay in between. The CDR3 consists of 13 residues. Looked up from germline, CDR1 is WNHNN and CDR2 is SYGVQD (reference sequence). CDR3 loop: CASSGLGYNEQFF. The CDR3 bases are TGCGCCAGCAGTGGACTGGGTTACAATGAGCAGTTCTTC.